Below, 17 T cell receptor beta chains from the same sample are listed, as sequenced in a study of post-analysis software for immune sequencing data. Broader study findings: Compared with controls, patients had more of 4 to 6 TRBV segments, including TRBV5-6, TRBV5-1 and TRBV20-1.

TCR beta cDNA libraries included unique molecular identifiers. TCRdb processed the PCR reads anew with MiXCR; each CDR3 protein has one entry. The sample shows 700,000 to 800,000 distinct CDR3 sequences, 30% of them seen only once. Which antigens these TCRs recognize remains unknown. The specimen sequenced was blood. Every receptor here comes from a girl aged 10 to 17 with multiple sclerosis.

Regarding this clonotype: Its ends do not fully match the called genes, so a read error is possible. V is TRBV7-9 and J is TRBJ2-2, with D uncertain. The CDR3 runs to 12 residues. Germline loops: CDR1 SEHNR, CDR2 FQNEAQ (reference sequence). CDR3 sequence: CTSSLSRGELFF. The CDR3 region has the DNA TGTACCAGCAGCCTTAGCCGCGGGGAGCTGTTTTTT. Combining the CDR3 with reference TRBV7-9 and TRBJ2-2 gives the whole variable domain DTGVSQNPRHKITKRGQNVTFRCDPISEHNRLYWYRQTLGQGPEFLTYFQNEAQLEKSRLLSDRFSAERPKGSFSTLEIQRTEQGDSAMYLCTSSLSRGELFFGEGSRLTVL.

This clonotype showed up just a few times. The rearrangement uses TRBV5-1 and TRBJ2-3; TRBD2 agrees at 9 bases. J lost 2 bases, V lost 4 bases, and 11 bases had no gene match. CDR1 and CDR2 (germline): SGHRS, YFSETQ. The CDR3 has 17 residues. CDR3: CASSHGLARNPTDTQYF. Written as DNA, the CDR3 is TGCGCCAGCAGCCACGGACTAGCGCGGAATCCCACAGATACGCAGTATTTT.

The V and J genes are TRBV6-2 or TRBV6-3 and TRBJ2-1; D tentatively fits TRBD1 or TRBD2 (5 bases each). The germline gives CDR1 MNHEY, CDR2 SVGEGT. This CDR3 contains 18 residues. V lost 2 bases and J 0 bases, leaving 17 bases between the germline ends. The CDR3 DNA reads TGTGCCAGCAGTTACGCAAAACCGGGACCCCGCTCCTACAATGAGCAGTTCTTC. As protein: CASSYAKPGPRSYNEQFF.

A few counts support this clonotype. V is TRBV5-5 and J is TRBJ2-6, with a weak D call TRBD2 (6 bases). CDR1 and CDR2 (germline): SGHKS, YYEKEE (reference sequence). This CDR3 region has 16 residues. V lost 0 bases, J lost 3 bases, and 10 bases lay in between. For the CDR3, the DNA is TGTGCCAGCAGCTTGGTACCGGGGGATGGGGCCAACGTCCTGACTTTC. Translating gives CASSLVPGDGANVLTF.

This clonotype occurred a few times. This chain joins TRBV28 and TRBJ1-2, with D tentatively TRBD1 (6 bases). The V end lost 8 bases, the J end lost 2 bases, and 18 bases lay between the germline ends. The CDR3 length is 15 residues. CDR1 and CDR2 (germline): MDHEN, SYDVKM. CDR3 coding DNA: TGTGCCAGCGGACCGCTGACAGGAACGAACTATGGCTACACCTTC. Amino acid sequence: CASGPLTGTNYGYTF.

This clonotype was seen at least ten times. The chain is built from TRBV4-2 and TRBJ1-4; TRBD1 might be the D (5 bases). V lost 0 bases to trimming and J lost 11 bases, with 13 bases between them. This CDR3 contains 14 residues. Germline CDR1 is LGHNA and CDR2 is YNFKEQ. CDR3 bases: TGTGCCAGCAGCCAAGATGCGGTGGGGCGGAAACTGTTTTTT. It specifies CASSQDAVGRKLFF.

The chain combines TRBV2 with TRBJ2-2; 8 nucleotides align to TRBD1. The trim removed 6 bases at V and 9 bases at J, leaving 6 bases unmatched. CDR3 length: 13 residues. The V gene's germline CDR1 is SNHLY and CDR2 FYNNEI. Here the CDR3 DNA reads TGTGCCAGCAGCACAATCAGGGGGCGGGAGCTGTTTTTT. Amino acid sequence: CASSTIRGRELFF.

The chain couples TRBV7-9 to TRBJ1-4; 7 bases are a match to TRBD1. Germline V gene lookup returns CDR1 SEHNR and CDR2 FQNEAQ (reference sequence). With V trimmed by 3 bases and J by 8 bases, 21 bases remained unmatched. The CDR3 has 19 amino acids. CDR3 amino acids: CASSLAGDSEILVWEKLFF. For the CDR3, the DNA is TGTGCCAGCAGCTTGGCGGGGGACAGCGAAATCCTCGTTTGGGAAAAACTGTTTTTT.

Notes on this clonotype: One end of the junction varies from germline; a read error may be responsible. V is TRBV9 and J is TRBJ2-3; D may match TRBD1 or TRBD2 (6 bases each). The CDR3 runs 16 residues. Germline V gene sequence: CDR1 SGDLS, CDR2 YYNGEE. Written as DNA, the CDR3 is TGTGCCAGCAGCCCGGGGGTAGGGGGGATCACAGATCCGCAGTATTTT. Its protein product is CASSPGVGGITDPQYF.

This clonotype was seen only a few times. The chain uses TRBV7-2 and TRBJ2-1; D call uncertain. Germline values: CDR1 SGHTA, CDR2 FQGNSA. The CDR3 runs 15 residues. Trimming took off 1 base at V and 8 bases at J, with 15 bases between the two ends. In DNA, the CDR3 is TGTGCCAGCAGCTTAGTTGCAGGAGACGCCCATGAGCAGTTCTTC. It encodes CASSLVAGDAHEQFF.

In its sample, this clonotype was seen a few times. The chain recombines TRBV18 with TRBJ2-3, with D tentatively TRBD1 (6 bases). Trimming left V 3 bases short and J 0 bases short, with 13 bases between. The CDR3 runs to 16 residues. Germline assignment: CDR1 KGHSH and CDR2 LQKENI. The CDR3 reads CASSPVGAPSTDTQYF. CDR3 DNA sequence: TGTGCCAGCTCACCGGTGGGGGCCCCAAGCACAGATACGCAGTATTTT.

V and J are TRBV5-1 and TRBJ2-2; 11 nucleotides line up with TRBD2. The CDR3 covers 18 residues. The V gene end was trimmed by 3 bases and the J gene end by 2 bases; junction bases not matched to a gene: 9. Per germline, CDR1 SGHRS and CDR2 YFSETQ. The CDR3 sequence: CASSSLPGLAANTGELFF. The CDR3 DNA reads TGCGCCAGCAGCTCACTACCGGGACTAGCGGCTAACACCGGGGAGCTGTTTTTT.

This clonotype was picked up a small number of times. The chain links TRBV7-2 to TRBJ2-1, with TRBD2 matching over 8 bases. CDR3 length equals 16 residues. The V segment lost 5 bases and the J segment 4 bases; nucleotides outside the gene matches: 10. Germline lookup yields CDR1 SGHTA and CDR2 FQGNSA. The CDR3 region has the DNA TGTGCCAGCAGCCCATTTGGTGGCGGGGGGTACAATGAGCAGTTCTTC. Protein product: CASSPFGGGGYNEQFF.

This clonotype was seen more than once but under ten times. The chain has TRBV5-1 and TRBJ2-1; D not certain. This CDR3 spans 15 amino acids. V lost 4 bases, J lost 2 bases, and 13 bases lay in between. Germline loops: CDR1 SGHRS, CDR2 YFSETQ. The CDR3 region is CASSLSPSAYNEQFF. The CDR3 nucleotides read TGCGCCAGCAGCCTTTCCCCCAGCGCCTACAATGAGCAGTTCTTC. Using reference TRBV5-1 and TRBJ2-1 for the parts outside the CDR3, the full variable domain is KAGVTQTPRYLIKTRGQQVTLSCSPISGHRSVSWYQQTPGQGLQFLFEYFSETQRNKGNFPGRFSGRQFSNSRSEMNVSTLELGDSALYLCASSLSPSAYNEQFFGPGTRLTVL.

This chain joins TRBV6-5 and TRBJ1-1; possibly TRBD1 for D (6 bases). The CDR3 runs 15 residues. Looked up from germline, CDR1 is MNHEY and CDR2 is SVGAGI. Trimming removed 6 bases from V and 0 bases from J, with 14 bases in between. The chain's CDR3 is CASRRDRGMNTEAFF. The CDR3 coding sequence is TGTGCCAGCAGAAGGGATAGGGGGATGAACACTGAAGCTTTCTTT.

The table lists this clonotype with a few counts. CDR3 in DNA: TGTGCCAGCAGAGCAGGGTCGGTTCAGCCCCAGCATTTT. Protein sequence: CASRAGSVQPQHF. The V and J genes are TRBV28 and TRBJ1-5, with D possibly matching TRBD1 (5 bases). V was clipped by 6 bases and J by 6 bases, with 12 bases between them. CDR1 and CDR2 from the germline V gene are MDHEN and SYDVKM. The CDR3 is 13 residues long.

The chain combines TRBV28 with TRBJ2-7, with 8 bases matching TRBD2. The germline CDR1 and CDR2 sequences are MDHEN and SYDVKM. Trimming cost V 6 bases and J 2 bases; bases outside gene matches: 12. CDR3 size: 16 residues. The CDR3 sequence: CASSPLTSARPYEQYF. DNA for the CDR3: TGTGCCAGCAGCCCACTGACTAGCGCCCGTCCCTACGAGCAGTACTTC.